These 9 T cell receptor beta chains were sequenced from one sample in a study of T cell responses to AZD1222 COVID-19 vaccine. Libraries were prepared by immunoSEQ multiplex PCR; TCRdb keeps only in-frame clonotypes and omits some of them. Among around 160,000 clones listed, 82% were seen once. The input for sequencing was peripheral blood, taken on day 0 of MenACWY control vaccination. These receptor sequences come from an adult in good health.

V gene TRBV12-3 or TRBV12-4 combines with J gene TRBJ2-2; the D gene is possibly TRBD2 (6 bases). Trimming removed 7 bases at V and 7 bases at J, with 13 bases between. The CDR3 consists of 13 residues. CDR3 residues: CASTLGGGGELFF. CDR3 DNA sequence: TGTGCCAGCACTCTTGGGGGAGGCGGGGAGCTGTTTTTT.

The genes are TRBV7-9 and TRBJ2-1, with 7 bases matching TRBD2. Germline assignment: CDR1 SEHNR and CDR2 FQNEAQ (reference sequence). The trim removed 4 bases at V and 0 bases at J, leaving 6 bases unmatched. This CDR3 spans 16 amino acids. The CDR3 is CASSYAGDFSYNEQFF. The CDR3 DNA follows: TGTGCCAGCAGCTATGCGGGGGACTTCTCCTACAATGAGCAGTTCTTC.

The rearrangement joins TRBV5-1 to TRBJ1-2; TRBD1 aligns across 7 bases. The germline V gene encodes CDR1 SGHRS and CDR2 YFSETQ. Trimming cost V 4 bases and J 2 bases; bases outside gene matches: 26. This CDR3 comprises 21 residues. The CDR3: CASSPTPGGRQGISINYGYTF. The CDR3 DNA sequence: TGCGCCAGCAGCCCCACCCCGGGGGGCCGACAGGGCATCTCTATAAACTATGGCTACACCTTC.

The gene calls are TRBV19 and TRBJ1-6; D is uncertain. Trimming stripped 6 bases from V and 8 bases from J, with 8 bases between. This CDR3 comprises 12 residues. CDR1 LNHDA and CDR2 SQIVND come from the germline V gene (reference sequence). CDR3 in amino acids: CASRIEHSPLHF. In nucleotides, the CDR3 is TGTGCCAGTAGGATCGAGCATTCACCCCTCCACTTT.

V is TRBV12-3 or TRBV12-4 and J is TRBJ1-2; TRBD1 matches at 7 bases. V gave up 6 bases and J gave up 8 bases; unmatched junction bases: 9. There are 13 residues in the CDR3. The DNA for the CDR3 is TGTGCCAGCAGGGCGGAGGGGGCCTACGGCTACACCTTC. Protein: CASRAEGAYGYTF.

The count of this clone is one. The chain recombines TRBV9 with TRBJ1-1, with 9 positions matching TRBD1. The germline CDR1 and CDR2 sequences are SGDLS and YYNGEE. The ends lost 3 bases at V and 5 bases at J; junction bases unmatched: 8. This CDR3 is 15 amino acids long. CDR3 nucleotides: TGTGCCAGCAGCGGCGGAGGGACAGGGCTGACTGAAGCTTTCTTT. Amino acid sequence: CASSGGGTGLTEAFF.

The V gene is TRBV12-3 or TRBV12-4, the J gene TRBJ2-1, with D uncertain. The CDR3 loop spans 13 amino acids. Trimming took 1 base from V and 5 from J, leaving 6 bases between them. The CDR3 is CASSLGVNNEQFF. CDR3 nucleotides: TGTGCCAGCAGTTTAGGGGTGAACAATGAGCAGTTCTTC.

The chain combines TRBV10-3 with TRBJ2-5; TRBD2 matches at 8 bases. The CDR3 runs 14 residues. The V and J ends lost 6 bases and 4 bases, in that order; junction bases with no gene match: 7. CDR1 ENHRY and CDR2 SYGVKD come from the germline V gene. The CDR3 DNA reads TGTGCCATCAGCACCGGGGGGGCCACAGAGACCCAGTACTTC. As protein: CAISTGGATETQYF.

This rearrangement joins TRBV29-1 to TRBJ2-7, with 9 bases aligning to TRBD1. Losses at the gene ends were 4 bases for V and 0 bases for J; bases not matched to a gene: 1. CDR1 is SQVTM and CDR2 is ANQGSEA in the germline V gene. This CDR3 is built from 13 residues. The CDR3 reads CSVGTGDSYEQYF. CDR3 nucleotides: TGCAGCGTTGGGACAGGGGACTCCTACGAGCAGTACTTC.